This entry lists 15 T cell receptor beta chains sequenced from one sample in a study of cytomegalovirus exposure and HLA in healthy donors. The PCR contained 60 Vbeta and 13 Jbeta primers. Sequenced by immunoSEQ multiplex PCR; TCRdb stores in-frame clones only, minus some. The sample shows some 130,000 clones, 65% to 80% of them seen only once. Sequenced input: PBMCs. The receptors were gathered from a man aged 35 to 55 in good health and CMV-seropositive.

In its sample, this clone was seen once. The gene calls are TRBV7-2 and TRBJ2-3; 8 nucleotides agree with TRBD2. Germline V CDR1 and CDR2: SGHTA, FQGNSA. V was clipped by 1 base and J by 0 bases; unmatched bases: 3. The CDR3 loop spans 16 amino acids. The CDR3, as DNA: TGTGCCAGCAGCTTAGTGCTAGCGGGTAGCACAGATACGCAGTATTTT. Amino acid sequence: CASSLVLAGSTDTQYF.

The rearrangement uses TRBV19 and TRBJ1-1, with 7 positions matching TRBD1. J gave up 5 bases and V 0 bases, and 9 bases lay outside the gene matches. Germline V lookup: CDR1 LNHDA, CDR2 SQIVND (reference sequence). This CDR3 is 16 amino acids long. CDR3 protein: CASSIDGQVAGTEAFF. DNA for the CDR3: TGTGCCAGTAGTATAGATGGACAGGTCGCGGGGACTGAAGCTTTCTTT. Together with reference TRBV19 and TRBJ1-1, the CDR3 gives the full variable domain: DGGITQSPKYLFRKEGQNVTLSCEQNLNHDAMYWYRQDPGQGLRLIYYSQIVNDFQKGDIAEGYSVSREKKESFPLTVTSAQKNPTAFYLCASSIDGQVAGTEAFFGQGTRLTVV.

The rearrangement joins TRBV6-5 to TRBJ1-1, with a tentative D call TRBD1 (6 bases). The CDR3 sequence is 13 residues long. The V end was cut by 6 bases, the J end by 5 bases, with 13 bases between. Per the germline V gene, CDR1 is MNHEY and CDR2 is SVGAGI. CDR3 protein: CASRGTGSTEAFF. The CDR3 DNA follows: TGTGCCAGCAGGGGAACAGGGAGTACTGAAGCTTTCTTT.

The chain carries TRBV18 and TRBJ1-5; 7 bases are a match to TRBD1. Germline trimming cut 6 bases from V and 11 bases from J; bases unmatched to any gene: 4. The CDR3 consists of 11 residues. CDR1 KGHSH and CDR2 LQKENI come from the germline V gene. The CDR3 coding sequence is TGTGCCAGCTCGACTGGACAGGCCCAGCATTTT. Its protein is CASSTGQAQHF.

The J gene is TRBJ2-3, the V gene TRBV19; 9 nucleotides line up with TRBD2. There are 17 residues in the CDR3. Germline loops: CDR1 LNHDA, CDR2 SQIVND (reference sequence). With V trimmed by 2 bases and J by 5 bases, 11 bases remained unmatched. This CDR3 reads CASSINRASGMVDTQYF. The DNA of the CDR3 is TGTGCCAGTAGTATAAACCGGGCTAGCGGGATGGTAGATACGCAGTATTTT.

The chain is built from TRBV5-1 and TRBJ2-3, with 8 positions matching TRBD1. The CDR3 contains 16 residues. V dropped 0 bases and J dropped 0; count of bases not matched to a gene: 3. Germline CDR1 SGHRS, CDR2 YFSETQ. The CDR3 coding sequence is TGCGCCAGCAGCTTGGTGAGGACAGGGAGCACAGATACGCAGTATTTT. As protein: CASSLVRTGSTDTQYF. Complete variable domain (other parts from reference TRBV5-1 and TRBJ2-3): KAGVTQTPRYLIKTRGQQVTLSCSPISGHRSVSWYQQTPGQGLQFLFEYFSETQRNKGNFPGRFSGRQFSNSRSEMNVSTLELGDSALYLCASSLVRTGSTDTQYFGPGTRLTVL.

This clone was picked up a small number of times. The V gene is TRBV7-9, the J gene TRBJ2-2, with TRBD2 as a possible D gene (6 bases). Between the trimmed V and J ends, which lost 5 bases and 6 bases, there was a span of 25 bases. This CDR3 has 18 amino acids. The germline CDR1 and CDR2 sequences are SEHNR and FQNEAQ (reference sequence). CDR3 nucleotides: TGTGCCAGCAGCGTACTGGGGTGGAGGGTAGCGGAGTCCGGGGAGCTGTTTTTT. It codes for CASSVLGWRVAESGELFF.

The chain has TRBV6-6 and TRBJ1-3, with 7 bases identical to TRBD1. Germline lookup yields CDR1 MNHNY and CDR2 SVGAGI (reference sequence). The CDR3 extends over 16 amino acids. With V trimmed by 4 bases and J by 3 bases, 9 bases remained unmatched. CDR3 protein: CASSLLQGIIGNTIYF. For the CDR3, the DNA is TGTGCCAGCAGTTTATTACAGGGGATAATTGGAAACACCATATATTTT.

The chain carries TRBV18 and TRBJ2-7; the match to TRBD2 covers 8 bases. Germline-derived CDR1 and CDR2 are KGHSH and LQKENI. This CDR3 comprises 17 residues. The ends lost 2 bases at V and 0 bases at J; junction bases unmatched: 9. The CDR3 sequence: CASSPTPGSGVSYEQYF. CDR3 nucleotides: TGTGCCAGCTCACCAACCCCAGGTAGCGGGGTCTCCTACGAGCAGTACTTC.

This chain joins TRBV7-2 and TRBJ2-3, with 8 bases lining up with TRBD2. V was clipped by 1 base and J by 1 base; unmatched bases: 4. The CDR3 has 16 residues. Looked up from germline, CDR1 is SGHTA and CDR2 is FQGNSA. The CDR3 is CASSLVGSGGTDTQYF. CDR3 DNA: TGTGCCAGCAGCTTAGTTGGTAGCGGGGGCACAGATACGCAGTATTTT.

The rearrangement joins TRBV7-9 to TRBJ2-4, with TRBD2 identical over 14 bases. CDR1 is SEHNR and CDR2 is FQNEAQ in the germline V gene (reference sequence). V was clipped by 5 bases and J by 6 bases; unmatched bases: 6. The CDR3 loop spans 16 amino acids. The CDR3 reads CASSMGLAGEINIQYF. In DNA form, the CDR3 reads TGTGCCAGCAGCATGGGACTAGCGGGAGAGATAAACATTCAGTACTTC. Using reference TRBV7-9 and TRBJ2-4 for the parts outside the CDR3, the full variable domain is DTGVSQNPRHKITKRGQNVTFRCDPISEHNRLYWYRQTLGQGPEFLTYFQNEAQLEKSRLLSDRFSAERPKGSFSTLEIQRTEQGDSAMYLCASSMGLAGEINIQYFGAGTRLSVL.

The gene calls are TRBV9 and TRBJ2-2; the match to TRBD2 covers 8 bases. This CDR3 has 18 amino acids. V was pared by 2 bases and J by 2 bases, with 11 bases of the junction left unmatched. Germline CDR1 is SGDLS and CDR2 is YYNGEE. This chain's CDR3 is CASSVSWVAGFNTGELFF. For the CDR3, the DNA is TGTGCCAGCAGCGTGAGTTGGGTAGCGGGGTTTAACACCGGGGAGCTGTTTTTT.

In this sample, this clone turned up a few times. CDR3 coding DNA: TGTGCCAGCAGCTTGGCCGGGGGACAGGGTGGCTATGGCTACACCTTC. Translation: CASSLAGGQGGYGYTF. The V call is TRBV5-4, the J call TRBJ1-2, with 9 bases lining up with TRBD1. This CDR3 is built from 16 residues. Germline values: CDR1 SGHNT, CDR2 YYREEE (reference sequence). V lost 0 bases, J lost 4 bases, and 7 bases stayed unmatched.

The CDR3 sequence is CASSPGAGGPQHF. Written as DNA, the CDR3 is TGTGCCAGCAGTCCGGGGGCAGGGGGGCCCCAGCATTTT. The chain employs TRBV5-6 and TRBJ1-5, with 7 bases identical to TRBD1. V was clipped by 5 bases and J by 9 bases; unmatched bases: 8. In germline, CDR1 is SGHDT, CDR2 YYEEEE. The CDR3 contains 13 residues.

This clone was detected only a few times. The V call is TRBV10-2, the J call TRBJ2-5, with 10 bases lining up with TRBD1. Germline V CDR1 and CDR2: WSHSY, SAAADI. Trimming removed 2 bases from V and 6 bases from J; junction bases left unmatched: 6. There are 15 residues in the CDR3. Written as DNA, the CDR3 is TGCGCCAGCAGTGAGAATGGGGGACAGGGGCAGACCCAGTACTTC. This gives the protein CASSENGGQGQTQYF.